What follows are 21 T cell receptor beta chains derived from one specimen sequenced in a study of shared clonotypes between healthy human individuals. Terminally differentiated effector memory CD45RA+ cells were left out of the naive CD8 fraction, which was CD45RO-negative and positively selected for CCR7. Generated by immunoSEQ multiplex PCR, the TCRdb table keeps only in-frame clones and is missing some. The table includes about 2.1 million clones, just over 90% detected once. Material: naive CD8+ T cells from PBMCs. The receptors come from a man aged 18 to 30 in good health. Some clones in this sample may be carry-over from other donors' samples.

V usage is TRBV7-9 and J usage is TRBJ1-5; D not resolved. The CDR3 loop spans 14 amino acids. Germline V gene sequence: CDR1 SEHNR, CDR2 FQNEAQ (reference sequence). Trimming left V 5 bases short and J 4 bases short, with 12 bases between. The CDR3 protein is CASSPDPGNQPQHF. CDR3 bases: TGTGCCAGCAGCCCAGACCCTGGAAATCAGCCCCAGCATTTT.

This chain connects TRBV11-1 to TRBJ2-3; 13 bases line up with TRBD2. Trimming took 4 bases from V and 5 from J; bases not matched to a gene: 3. Germline V gene lookup returns CDR1 SGHAT and CDR2 FQDESV (reference sequence). The CDR3 is 15 amino acids. CDR3 in amino acids: CASSSTSGREDTQYF. The CDR3 nucleotides read TGTGCCAGCAGCTCAACTAGCGGGAGGGAAGATACGCAGTATTTT.

The chain combines TRBV30 with TRBJ1-3; D might be TRBD1 (6 bases). The CDR3 extends over 17 amino acids. Trimming removed 3 bases from V and 2 bases from J, with 20 bases in between. Germline-derived CDR1 and CDR2 are GTSNPN and SVGIG (reference sequence). The DNA for the CDR3 is TGTGCCTGGAGCGAAGATCCGCCGGGACACCCTGGAAACACCATATATTTT. As protein: CAWSEDPPGHPGNTIYF.

This chain connects TRBV7-9 to TRBJ2-2; TRBD2 matches 9 bases. The germline gives CDR1 SEHNR, CDR2 FQNEAQ (reference sequence). Losses at the gene ends were 5 bases for V and 5 bases for J; bases not matched to a gene: 12. This CDR3 has 17 residues. The CDR3 is CASSHPGGRAETGELFF. In DNA, the CDR3 is TGTGCCAGCAGCCACCCGGGCGGGAGGGCCGAGACCGGGGAGCTGTTTTTT. Supplemented by reference TRBV7-9 and TRBJ2-2, the full variable domain reads DTGVSQNPRHKITKRGQNVTFRCDPISEHNRLYWYRQTLGQGPEFLTYFQNEAQLEKSRLLSDRFSAERPKGSFSTLEIQRTEQGDSAMYLCASSHPGGRAETGELFFGEGSRLTVL.

The rearrangement links TRBV6-5 to TRBJ1-1; D perhaps matches TRBD1 (6 bases). Looked up from germline, CDR1 is MNHEY and CDR2 is SVGAGI. This CDR3 comprises 13 residues. Deletions cut 1 base from V and 10 bases from J, with 13 bases between. The CDR3 DNA sequence: TGTGCCAGCAGTTACTTTCCAACAGGGAGAGCTTTCTTT. Translation: CASSYFPTGRAFF.

This clone was detected only a few times. This sequence joins TRBV27 and TRBJ1-1, with D hard to call. V was shortened by 1 base and J by 1 base, with 10 bases between the two germline ends. Germline V CDR1 and CDR2: MNHEY, SMNVEV (reference sequence). This CDR3 is 15 amino acids long. The CDR3, as DNA: TGTGCCAGCAGTTTATTCCCCGTCCCGAACACTGAAGCTTTCTTT. Translation gives CASSLFPVPNTEAFF.

The chain couples TRBV4-2 to TRBJ1-1; TRBD1 matches 11 bases. This CDR3 has 17 amino acids. Trimming at V came to 4 bases and at J to 4 bases, leaving 11 bases not matched to a gene. Germline V gene data show CDR1 as LGHNA and CDR2 as YNFKEQ. DNA for the CDR3: TGTGCCAGCAGCCTACAGGACAGGGGGCCCGTGAGCACTGAAGCTTTCTTT. As protein: CASSLQDRGPVSTEAFF.

The chain employs TRBV10-1 and TRBJ1-1; tentatively, D is TRBD1 (6 bases). V was trimmed by 6 bases and J by 4 bases, leaving 12 bases between them. Germline V gives CDR1 WNHNN, CDR2 SYGVQD (reference sequence). This CDR3 is built from 13 residues. This chain's CDR3 is CASSTGLSTEAFF. The DNA of the CDR3 is TGCGCCAGCAGCACAGGGCTAAGCACTGAAGCTTTCTTT.

This chain connects TRBV6-1 to TRBJ2-5; possible D gene TRBD1, 6 bases. The CDR3 totals 12 residues. CDR1 is MNHNS, CDR2 SASEGT, per germline. V lost 8 bases and J 2 bases, leaving 9 bases between the germline ends. The CDR3 DNA reads as TGTGCCAGCTGGGGACAACAAGAGACCCAGTACTTC. This codes for CASWGQQETQYF.

Turning to this clone: Distinct nucleotide sequences in the sample also encode this CDR3. V usage is TRBV27 and J usage is TRBJ2-7; perhaps TRBD2 as D (7 bases). Trimming pared 6 bases from V and 1 base from J, leaving 13 bases between. CDR1 is MNHEY and CDR2 is SMNVEV in the germline V gene (reference sequence). This CDR3 comprises 14 residues. The CDR3 DNA is TGTGCCAGCAGCCCGAGGGGGGGGTCCTACGAGCAGTACTTC. Protein product: CASSPRGGSYEQYF.

This clone came up once. J is TRBJ2-5 and V is TRBV7-9, with 10 bases identical to TRBD2. Losses at the gene ends were 4 bases for V and 5 bases for J; bases not matched to a gene: 19. There are 19 residues in the CDR3. CDR1 is SEHNR and CDR2 is FQNEAQ in the germline V gene (reference sequence). The CDR3 is CASSSRWTSGEAVGETQYF. For the CDR3, the DNA is TGTGCCAGCAGCTCCCGGTGGACTAGCGGAGAAGCCGTGGGGGAGACCCAGTACTTC.

The genes are TRBV5-4 and TRBJ1-2; D call uncertain. V gave up 4 bases and J gave up 7 bases, with 17 bases separating them. This CDR3 is 14 amino acids long. CDR1 is SGHNT, CDR2 YYREEE, per germline (reference sequence). In DNA form, the CDR3 reads TGTGCCAGCAGCGGCGAAAATCGGCTTGGTGGCTACACCTTC. The encoded protein is CASSGENRLGGYTF.

CDR3 region: CASSANRETYGYTF. DNA of the CDR3: TGTGCCAGCAGCGCAAACAGGGAGACCTATGGCTACACCTTC. This rearrangement joins TRBV5-6 to TRBJ1-2; perhaps TRBD1 as D (6 bases). V lost 4 bases, J lost 4 bases, and 14 bases lay in between. This CDR3 is built from 14 residues. The germline V gene has CDR1 SGHDT and CDR2 YYEEEE.

The chain is built from TRBV27 and TRBJ2-2, with D perhaps given as TRBD1 or TRBD2 (5 bases each). This CDR3 region has 15 residues. Trimming cost V 7 bases and J 6 bases, with 18 bases left between them. From germline, CDR1 is MNHEY and CDR2 SMNVEV (reference sequence). CDR3 in amino acids: CASTSGTTVAGELFF. In DNA form, the CDR3 reads TGTGCCAGCACCTCCGGGACCACCGTAGCCGGGGAGCTGTTTTTT.

The count of this clone is one. The same CDR3 can be traced to other DNA sequences in this sample. V usage is TRBV28 and J usage is TRBJ2-7; D remains unclear. V was shortened by 6 bases and J by 0 bases, with 6 bases between the two germline ends. Germline assignment: CDR1 MDHEN and CDR2 SYDVKM. The CDR3 is made up of 12 amino acids. The CDR3 DNA reads TGTGCCAGCAGGGGGAACTCCTACGAGCAGTACTTC. It translates to CASRGNSYEQYF.

This chain uses TRBV27 with TRBJ1-1; tentatively, D is TRBD1 (6 bases). The CDR3 runs to 15 residues. Trimming left V 5 bases short and J 3 bases short, with 16 bases between. Germline assignment: CDR1 MNHEY and CDR2 SMNVEV (reference sequence). DNA for the CDR3: TGTGCCAGCAGTCTGACCCGGACAGCGGACACTGAAGCTTTCTTT. Translated, it gives CASSLTRTADTEAFF.

This chain connects TRBV10-2 to TRBJ2-7; 10 bases map to TRBD1. V lost 0 bases to trimming and J lost 5 bases; unmatched junction nucleotides: 4. CDR1 and CDR2 from the germline V gene are WSHSY and SAAADI. The CDR3 has 15 residues. The CDR3 nucleotides read TGCGCCAGCAGTGAGTCCGGGACAGGGGTCGACGAGCAGTACTTC. Translation gives CASSESGTGVDEQYF.

V is TRBV7-6 and J is TRBJ2-5; D remains ambiguous. The CDR3 loop spans 11 amino acids. Looked up from germline, CDR1 is SGHVS and CDR2 is FNYEAQ. V was pared by 7 bases and J by 8 bases, with 11 bases between. The CDR3 nucleotides read TGTGCCAGCACCTCCATGGAAACCCAGTACTTC. Translating gives CASTSMETQYF.

This clone came up once. Other DNA variants within this sample encode the same CDR3. This chain connects TRBV15 to TRBJ2-7; 9 nucleotides line up with TRBD1. The CDR3 contains 14 residues. The trim removed 4 bases at V and 4 bases at J, leaving 5 bases unmatched. In germline, CDR1 is LNHNV, CDR2 YYDKDF (reference sequence). For the CDR3, the DNA is TGTGCCACCAGCACCGGGACAGGGAGTTACGAGCAGTACTTC. Amino acid sequence: CATSTGTGSYEQYF.

The CDR3 loop is CASSLSTSGSKTGELFF. As DNA, the CDR3 is TGTGCCAGCAGTTTATCGACTAGCGGGAGTAAAACGGGGGAGCTGTTTTTT. The chain combines TRBV28 with TRBJ2-2; TRBD2 aligns across 12 bases. This CDR3 comprises 17 residues. The germline V gene encodes CDR1 MDHEN and CDR2 SYDVKM. V lost 1 base to trimming and J lost 8 bases; unmatched junction nucleotides: 8.

In its sample, this clone was seen once. The chain combines TRBV28 with TRBJ1-1; no clear D gene. Germline V CDR1 and CDR2: MDHEN, SYDVKM. The V end lost 5 bases, the J end lost 4 bases, and 14 bases lay between the germline ends. The CDR3 length is 14 residues. CDR3: CASSLPIRGTEAFF. The CDR3, as DNA: TGTGCCAGCAGTCTGCCCATTCGTGGCACTGAAGCTTTCTTT.